In its sample, the clone carrying this T cell receptor (beta chain) was seen once. Its antigen is not known. Between the trimmed V and J ends, which lost 4 bases and 2 bases, there was a span of 9 bases. Looked up from germline, CDR1 is SNHLY and CDR2 is FYNNEI. This CDR3 contains 14 residues. Assay: immunoSEQ multiplex PCR; the TCRdb copy retains only in-frame clones and omits some. The sample has more than 130,000 clones, 90% seen once; the top ten hold roughly 3.1%. The data originate from a study of T cell responses to AZD1222 COVID-19 vaccine. Study outcomes and limitations: Spike-specific TCR repertoires showed rising breadth and depth after two AZD1222 doses. Spike was spanned by vaccine-associated CD4 TCRs, with dominance at 160-218 and 743-854. Repertoire sampling happened only post peak T cell response. Donors were mostly white British, more females; clonal diversity possibly underestimated.

The sequence was obtained from an adult in good health. The chain recombines TRBV2 with TRBJ1-3; TRBD1 might be the D (6 bases). Sequences were derived from peripheral blood, sampled on day 0 of AZD1222 vaccination. The DNA of the CDR3 is TGTGCCAGCAGTGTAGGGGGGACTGGAAACACCATATATTTT. Protein product: CASSVGGTGNTIYF.